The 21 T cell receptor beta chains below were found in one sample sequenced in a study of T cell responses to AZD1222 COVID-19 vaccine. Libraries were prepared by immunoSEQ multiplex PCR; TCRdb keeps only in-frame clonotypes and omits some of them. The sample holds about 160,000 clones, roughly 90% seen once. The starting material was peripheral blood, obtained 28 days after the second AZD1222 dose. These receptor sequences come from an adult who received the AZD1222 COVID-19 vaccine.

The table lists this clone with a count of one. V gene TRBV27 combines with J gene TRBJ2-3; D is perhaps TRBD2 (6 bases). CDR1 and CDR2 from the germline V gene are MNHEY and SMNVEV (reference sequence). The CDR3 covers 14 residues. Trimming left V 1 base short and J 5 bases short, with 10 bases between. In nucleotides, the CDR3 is TGTGCCAGCAGTTTATGGCAGGGAGGAGATACGCAGTATTTT. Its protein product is CASSLWQGGDTQYF.

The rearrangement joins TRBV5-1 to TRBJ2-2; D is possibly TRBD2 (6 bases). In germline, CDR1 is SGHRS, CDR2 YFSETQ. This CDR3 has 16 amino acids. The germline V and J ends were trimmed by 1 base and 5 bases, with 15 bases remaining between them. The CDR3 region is CASSLSNGRGTGELFF. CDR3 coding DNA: TGCGCCAGCAGCTTGTCGAACGGGAGAGGTACCGGGGAGCTGTTTTTT.

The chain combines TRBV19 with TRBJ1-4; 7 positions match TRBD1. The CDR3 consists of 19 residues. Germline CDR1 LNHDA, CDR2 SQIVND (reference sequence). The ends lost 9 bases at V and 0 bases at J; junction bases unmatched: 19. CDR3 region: CASKSRGERPFTTNEKLFF. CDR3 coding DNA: TGTGCCAGCAAGAGCAGGGGGGAGCGTCCATTTACAACTAATGAAAAACTGTTTTTT.

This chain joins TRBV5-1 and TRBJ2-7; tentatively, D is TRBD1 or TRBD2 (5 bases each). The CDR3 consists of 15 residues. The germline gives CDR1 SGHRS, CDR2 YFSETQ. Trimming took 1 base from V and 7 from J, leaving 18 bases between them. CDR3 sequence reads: CASSLMLDSEGEQYF. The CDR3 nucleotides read TGCGCCAGCAGCTTGATGCTCGACAGTGAGGGGGAGCAGTACTTC. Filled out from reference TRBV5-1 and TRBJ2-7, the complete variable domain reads KAGVTQTPRYLIKTRGQQVTLSCSPISGHRSVSWYQQTPGQGLQFLFEYFSETQRNKGNFPGRFSGRQFSNSRSEMNVSTLELGDSALYLCASSLMLDSEGEQYFGPGTRLTVT.

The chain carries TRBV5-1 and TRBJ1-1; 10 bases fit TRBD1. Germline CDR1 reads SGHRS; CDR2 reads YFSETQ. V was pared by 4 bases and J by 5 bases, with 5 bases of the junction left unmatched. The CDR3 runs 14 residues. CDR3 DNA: TGCGCCAGCAGCAGTGGACAGGGGGTTACTGAAGCTTTCTTT. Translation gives CASSSGQGVTEAFF.

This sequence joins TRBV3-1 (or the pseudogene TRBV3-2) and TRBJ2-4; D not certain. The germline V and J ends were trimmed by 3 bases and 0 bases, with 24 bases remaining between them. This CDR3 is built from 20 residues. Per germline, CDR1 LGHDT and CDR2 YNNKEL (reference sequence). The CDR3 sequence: CASSHAEGVLMRLAKNIQYF. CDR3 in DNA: TGTGCCAGCAGCCACGCCGAAGGAGTTCTGATGCGGCTAGCCAAAAACATTCAGTACTTC.

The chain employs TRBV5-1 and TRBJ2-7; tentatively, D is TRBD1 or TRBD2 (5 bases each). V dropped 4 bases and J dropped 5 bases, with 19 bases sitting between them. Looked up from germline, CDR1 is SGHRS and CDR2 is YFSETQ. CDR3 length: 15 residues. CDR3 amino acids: CASSLVGPEQDEQYF. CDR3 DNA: TGCGCCAGCAGCCTTGTGGGACCGGAGCAAGACGAGCAGTACTTC.

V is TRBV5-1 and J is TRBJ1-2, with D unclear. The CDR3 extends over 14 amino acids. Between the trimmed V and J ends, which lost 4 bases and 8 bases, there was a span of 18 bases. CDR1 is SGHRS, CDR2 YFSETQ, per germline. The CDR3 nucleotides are TGCGCCAGCAGCCCCGGGCCCCCTATGAGGGGCTACACCTTC. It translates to CASSPGPPMRGYTF.

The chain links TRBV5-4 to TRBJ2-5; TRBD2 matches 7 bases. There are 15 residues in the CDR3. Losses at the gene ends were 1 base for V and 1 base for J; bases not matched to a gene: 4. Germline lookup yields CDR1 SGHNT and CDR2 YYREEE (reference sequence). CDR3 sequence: CASSLMASGQETQYF. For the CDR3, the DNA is TGTGCCAGCAGCTTGATGGCTAGCGGCCAAGAGACCCAGTACTTC. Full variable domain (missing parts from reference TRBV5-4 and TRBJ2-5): ETGVTQSPTHLIKTRGQQVTLRCSSQSGHNTVSWYQQALGQGPQFIFQYYREEENGRGNFPPRFSGLQFPNYSSELNVNALELDDSALYLCASSLMASGQETQYFGPGTRLLVL.

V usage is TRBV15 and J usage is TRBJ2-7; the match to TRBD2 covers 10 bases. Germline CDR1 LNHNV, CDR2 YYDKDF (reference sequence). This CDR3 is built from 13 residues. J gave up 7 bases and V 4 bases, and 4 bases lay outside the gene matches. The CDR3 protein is CATSTGLADEQYF. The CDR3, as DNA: TGTGCCACCAGCACTGGACTAGCGGATGAGCAGTACTTC.

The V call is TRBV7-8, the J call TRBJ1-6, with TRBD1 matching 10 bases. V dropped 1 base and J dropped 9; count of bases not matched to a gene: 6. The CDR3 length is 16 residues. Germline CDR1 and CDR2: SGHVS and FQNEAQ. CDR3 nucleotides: TGTGCCAGCAGCTTAGGTGGGACAGGGGTTGGTTCACCCCTCCACTTT. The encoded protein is CASSLGGTGVGSPLHF.

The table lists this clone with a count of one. CDR3 DNA: TGTGCCAGCAGCCTTGTAATAGCGGGACTAGCGGGAGTTTCCTCCTACAATGAGCAGTTCTTC. This codes for CASSLVIAGLAGVSSYNEQFF. This chain uses TRBV14 with TRBJ2-1, with 14 nucleotides matching TRBD2. The CDR3 length is 21 residues. Germline V gene sequence: CDR1 SGHDN, CDR2 FVKESK. Trimming took 4 bases from V and 0 from J; bases not matched to a gene: 14.

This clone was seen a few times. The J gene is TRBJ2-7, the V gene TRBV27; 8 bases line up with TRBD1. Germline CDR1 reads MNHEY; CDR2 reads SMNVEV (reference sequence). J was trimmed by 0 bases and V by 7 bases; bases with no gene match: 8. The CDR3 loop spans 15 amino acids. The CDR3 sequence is CASTSDRANSYEQYF. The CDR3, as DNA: TGTGCCAGCACGTCGGACAGGGCTAACTCCTACGAGCAGTACTTC.

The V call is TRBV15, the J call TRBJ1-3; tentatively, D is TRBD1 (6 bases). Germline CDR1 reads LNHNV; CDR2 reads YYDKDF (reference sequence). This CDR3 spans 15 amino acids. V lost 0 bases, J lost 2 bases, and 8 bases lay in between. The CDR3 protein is CATSRDWGPGNTIYF. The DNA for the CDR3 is TGTGCCACCAGCAGAGATTGGGGGCCTGGAAACACCATATATTTT.

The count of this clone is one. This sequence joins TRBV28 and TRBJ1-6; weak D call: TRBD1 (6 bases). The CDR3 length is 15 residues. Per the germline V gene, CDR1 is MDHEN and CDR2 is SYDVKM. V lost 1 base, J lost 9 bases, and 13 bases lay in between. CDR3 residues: CASSLSQGFGSPLHF. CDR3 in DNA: TGTGCCAGCAGTTTATCCCAGGGGTTTGGTTCACCCCTCCACTTT.

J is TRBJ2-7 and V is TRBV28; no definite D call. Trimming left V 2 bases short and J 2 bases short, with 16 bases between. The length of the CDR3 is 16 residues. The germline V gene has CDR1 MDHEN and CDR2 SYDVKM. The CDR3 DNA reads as TGTGCCAGCAGTTTAGATTTAGGCAGCACGACCTACGAGCAGTACTTC. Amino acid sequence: CASSLDLGSTTYEQYF.

CDR3 residues: CASSTSSYEQYF. CDR3 nucleotides: TGTGCCAGTAGTACATCATCCTACGAGCAGTACTTC. The chain combines TRBV19 with TRBJ2-7; no clear D gene. V gave up 4 bases and J gave up 1 base, with 5 bases separating them. CDR3 length equals 12 residues. Germline CDR1 and CDR2: LNHDA and SQIVND (reference sequence).

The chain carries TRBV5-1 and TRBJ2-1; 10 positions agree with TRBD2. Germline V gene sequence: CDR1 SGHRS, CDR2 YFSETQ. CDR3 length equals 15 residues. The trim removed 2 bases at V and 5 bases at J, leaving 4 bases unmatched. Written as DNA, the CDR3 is TGCGCCAGCAGCTTTCTAGCGGGAGATAACAATGAGCAGTTCTTC. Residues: CASSFLAGDNNEQFF.

In nucleotides, the CDR3 is TGTGCCAGCCAACCCGGAGTTAACACTGAAGCTTTCTTT. Its translation is CASQPGVNTEAFF. The gene calls are TRBV19 and TRBJ1-1, with D uncertain. CDR3 length equals 13 residues. The V gene's germline CDR1 is LNHDA and CDR2 SQIVND (reference sequence). The V end was cut by 9 bases, the J end by 2 bases, with 13 bases between.

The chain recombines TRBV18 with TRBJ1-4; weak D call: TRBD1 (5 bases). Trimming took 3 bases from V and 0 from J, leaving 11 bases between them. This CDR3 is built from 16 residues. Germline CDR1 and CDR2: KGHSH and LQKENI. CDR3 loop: CASSPQEGATNEKLFF. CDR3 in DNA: TGTGCCAGCTCACCCCAGGAAGGGGCAACTAATGAAAAACTGTTTTTT.

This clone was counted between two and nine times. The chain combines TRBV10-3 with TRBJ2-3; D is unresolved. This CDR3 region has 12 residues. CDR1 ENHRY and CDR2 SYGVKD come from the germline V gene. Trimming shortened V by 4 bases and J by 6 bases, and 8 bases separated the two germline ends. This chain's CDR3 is CAISVVGDTQYF. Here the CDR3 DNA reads TGTGCCATCAGTGTAGTAGGGGATACGCAGTATTTT.